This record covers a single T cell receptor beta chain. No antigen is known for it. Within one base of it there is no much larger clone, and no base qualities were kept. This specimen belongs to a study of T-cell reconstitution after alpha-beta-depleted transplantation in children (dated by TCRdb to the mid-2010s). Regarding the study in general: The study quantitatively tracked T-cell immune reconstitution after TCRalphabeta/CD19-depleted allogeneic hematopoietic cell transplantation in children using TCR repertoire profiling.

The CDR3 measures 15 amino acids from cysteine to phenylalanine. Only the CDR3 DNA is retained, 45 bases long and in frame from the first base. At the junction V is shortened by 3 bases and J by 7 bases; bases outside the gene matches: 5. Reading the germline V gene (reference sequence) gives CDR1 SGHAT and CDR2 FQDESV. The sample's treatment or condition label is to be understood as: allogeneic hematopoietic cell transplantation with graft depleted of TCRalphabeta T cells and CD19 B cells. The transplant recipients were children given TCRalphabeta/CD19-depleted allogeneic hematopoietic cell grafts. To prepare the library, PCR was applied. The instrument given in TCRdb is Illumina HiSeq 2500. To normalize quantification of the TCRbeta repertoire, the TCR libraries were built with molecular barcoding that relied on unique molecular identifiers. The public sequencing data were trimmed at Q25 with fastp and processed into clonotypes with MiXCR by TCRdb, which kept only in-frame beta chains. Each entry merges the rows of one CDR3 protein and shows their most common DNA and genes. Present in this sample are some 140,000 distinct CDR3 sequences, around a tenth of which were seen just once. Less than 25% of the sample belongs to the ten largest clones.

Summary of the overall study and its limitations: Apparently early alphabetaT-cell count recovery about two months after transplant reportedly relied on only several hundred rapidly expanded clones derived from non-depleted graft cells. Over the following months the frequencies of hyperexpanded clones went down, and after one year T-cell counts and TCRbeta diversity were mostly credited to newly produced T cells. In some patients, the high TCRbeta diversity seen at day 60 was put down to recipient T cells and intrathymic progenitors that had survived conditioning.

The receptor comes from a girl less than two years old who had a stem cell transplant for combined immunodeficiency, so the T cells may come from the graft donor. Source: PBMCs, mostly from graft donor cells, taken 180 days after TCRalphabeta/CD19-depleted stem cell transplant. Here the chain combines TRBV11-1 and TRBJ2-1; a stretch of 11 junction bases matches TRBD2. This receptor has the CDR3 CASSFSGGASNEQFF. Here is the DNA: TGTGCCAGCAGCTTTAGCGGGGGGGCTTCTAATGAGCAGTTCTTC.